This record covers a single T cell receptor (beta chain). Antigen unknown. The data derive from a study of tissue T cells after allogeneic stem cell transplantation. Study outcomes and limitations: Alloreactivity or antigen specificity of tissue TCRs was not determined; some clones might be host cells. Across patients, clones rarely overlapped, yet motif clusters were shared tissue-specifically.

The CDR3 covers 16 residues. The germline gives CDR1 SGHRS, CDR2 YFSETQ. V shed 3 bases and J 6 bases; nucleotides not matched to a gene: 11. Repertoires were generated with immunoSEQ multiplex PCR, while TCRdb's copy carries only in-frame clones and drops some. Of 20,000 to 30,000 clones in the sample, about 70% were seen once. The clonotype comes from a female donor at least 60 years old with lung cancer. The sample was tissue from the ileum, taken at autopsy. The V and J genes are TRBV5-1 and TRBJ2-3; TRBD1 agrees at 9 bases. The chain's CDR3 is CASSYPRDRAFDTQYF. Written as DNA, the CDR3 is TGCGCCAGCAGCTACCCCCGGGACAGGGCCTTCGATACGCAGTATTTT.